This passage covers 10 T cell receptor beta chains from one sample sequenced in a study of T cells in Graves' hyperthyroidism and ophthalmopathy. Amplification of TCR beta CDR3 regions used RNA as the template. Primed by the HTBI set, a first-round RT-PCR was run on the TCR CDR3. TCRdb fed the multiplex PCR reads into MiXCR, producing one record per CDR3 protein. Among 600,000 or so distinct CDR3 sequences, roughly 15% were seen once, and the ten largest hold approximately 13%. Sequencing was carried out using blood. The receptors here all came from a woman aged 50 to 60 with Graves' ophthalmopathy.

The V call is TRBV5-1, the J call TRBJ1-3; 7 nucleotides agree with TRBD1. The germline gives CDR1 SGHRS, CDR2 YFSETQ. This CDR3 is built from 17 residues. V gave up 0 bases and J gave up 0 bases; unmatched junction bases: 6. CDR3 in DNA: TGCGCCAGCAGCTTGGCGTTGGGGGACAGCTCTGGAAACACCATATATTTT. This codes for CASSLALGDSSGNTIYF.

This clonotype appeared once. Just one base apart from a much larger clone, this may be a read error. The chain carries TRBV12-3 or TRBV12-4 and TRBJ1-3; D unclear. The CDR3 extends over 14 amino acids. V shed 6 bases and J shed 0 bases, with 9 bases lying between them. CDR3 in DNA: TGTGCCAGCAGCCCGACTTACTCTGGAAACACCATATATTTT. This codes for CASSPTYSGNTIYF.

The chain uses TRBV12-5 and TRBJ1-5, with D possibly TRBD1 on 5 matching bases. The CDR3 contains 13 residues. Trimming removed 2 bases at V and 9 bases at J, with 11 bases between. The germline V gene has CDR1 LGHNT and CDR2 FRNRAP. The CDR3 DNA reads TGTGCTAGTGGTTTGTCAGGGTTGCGGCCCCAGCATTTT. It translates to CASGLSGLRPQHF.

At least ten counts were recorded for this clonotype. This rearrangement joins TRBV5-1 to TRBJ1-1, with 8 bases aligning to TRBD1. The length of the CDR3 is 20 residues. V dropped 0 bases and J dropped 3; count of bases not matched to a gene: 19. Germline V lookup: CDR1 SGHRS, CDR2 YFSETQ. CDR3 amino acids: CASSLGKYGTGVGWHTEAFF. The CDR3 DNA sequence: TGCGCCAGCAGCTTGGGGAAATACGGGACAGGCGTAGGTTGGCACACTGAAGCTTTCTTT.

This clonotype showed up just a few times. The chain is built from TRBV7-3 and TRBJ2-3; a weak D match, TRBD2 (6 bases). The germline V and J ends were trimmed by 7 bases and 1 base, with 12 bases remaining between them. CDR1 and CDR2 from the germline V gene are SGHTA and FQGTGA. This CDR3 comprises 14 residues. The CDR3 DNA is TGTGCCAGCACCGGGGGACCCCGCACAGATACGCAGTATTTT. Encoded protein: CASTGGPRTDTQYF. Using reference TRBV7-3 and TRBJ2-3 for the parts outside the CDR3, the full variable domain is GAGVSQTPSNKVTEKGKYVELRCDPISGHTALYWYRQSLGQGPEFLIYFQGTGAADDSGLPNDRFFAVRPEGSVSTLKIQRTERGDSAVYLCASTGGPRTDTQYFGPGTRLTVL.

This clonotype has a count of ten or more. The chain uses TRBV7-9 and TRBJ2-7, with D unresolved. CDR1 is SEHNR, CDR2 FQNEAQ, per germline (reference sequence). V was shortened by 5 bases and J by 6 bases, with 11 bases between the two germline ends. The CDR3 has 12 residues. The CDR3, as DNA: TGTGCCAGCAGCCCTGGATCTTTCGAGCAGTACTTC. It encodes CASSPGSFEQYF.

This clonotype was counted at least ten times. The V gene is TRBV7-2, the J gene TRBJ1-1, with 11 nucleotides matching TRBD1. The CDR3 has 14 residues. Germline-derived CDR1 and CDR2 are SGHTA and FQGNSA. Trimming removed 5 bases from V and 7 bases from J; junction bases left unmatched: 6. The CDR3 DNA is TGTGCCAGCAGCCTAGGACAGGGGGCATATGAAGCTTTCTTT. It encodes CASSLGQGAYEAFF.

CDR3 region: CASMGGARNIQYF. For the CDR3, the DNA is TGTGCCAGCATGGGGGGGGCTCGGAACATTCAGTACTTC. This sequence joins TRBV5-6 and TRBJ2-4; D is perhaps TRBD2 (7 bases). Trimming pared 6 bases from V and 7 bases from J, leaving 14 bases between. The CDR3 is 13 amino acids. Germline V gene data show CDR1 as SGHDT and CDR2 as YYEEEE. The entire variable domain, with the rest obtained from reference TRBV5-6 and TRBJ2-4, is as follows: DAGVTQSPTHLIKTRGQQVTLRCSPKSGHDTVSWYQQALGQGPQFIFQYYEEEERQRGNFPDRFSGHQFPNYSSELNVNALLLGDSALYLCASMGGARNIQYFGAGTRLSVL.

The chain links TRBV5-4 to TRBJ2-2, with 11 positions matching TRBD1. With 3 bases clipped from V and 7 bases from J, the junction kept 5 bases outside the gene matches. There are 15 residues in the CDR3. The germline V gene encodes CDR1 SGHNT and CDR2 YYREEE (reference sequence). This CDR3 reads CASSSGTGGHGELFF. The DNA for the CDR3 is TGTGCCAGCAGCTCGGGGACAGGGGGTCACGGGGAGCTGTTTTTT.

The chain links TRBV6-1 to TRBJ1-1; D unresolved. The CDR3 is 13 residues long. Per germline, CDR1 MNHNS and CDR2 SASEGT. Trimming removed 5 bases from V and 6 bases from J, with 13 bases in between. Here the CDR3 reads CASSNLGGAEAFF. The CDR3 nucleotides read TGTGCCAGCAGTAATCTAGGCGGCGCTGAAGCTTTCTTT.